The 7 T cell receptor beta chains below come from one sample, sequenced in a study. TCRdb independently ran MiXCR on the RT-PCR reads; one entry per CDR3 protein. This sample carries about 680,000 distinct CDR3 sequences, 13% to 15% of them seen once, and the ten largest clones take roughly 3.9%. The specimen sequenced was memory CD4+ T cells from blood. The origin of the receptors is a female donor in good health, serving as a healthy control.

This clonotype has a handful of counts. This sequence joins TRBV27 and TRBJ2-3, with a possible D match to TRBD1 (6 bases). With 10 bases removed from V and 5 bases from J, the gap between germline ends came to 13 bases. This CDR3 is built from 12 residues. From germline, CDR1 is MNHEY and CDR2 SMNVEV (reference sequence). CDR3 sequence (DNA): TGTGCCACCAAAAAGGGACAAGATACGCAGTATTTT. Its translation is CATKKGQDTQYF.

The chain has TRBV12-3 or TRBV12-4 and TRBJ1-5, with TRBD1 identical over 10 bases. The CDR3 is 14 residues long. With V trimmed by 6 bases and J by 6 bases, 5 bases remained unmatched. CDR3 nucleotides: TGTGCCAGCAGCCCAAGGACAGGGGGTCAGCCCCAGCATTTT. This codes for CASSPRTGGQPQHF.

The V gene is TRBV7-2, the J gene TRBJ1-5; D not resolved. Per the germline V gene, CDR1 is SGHTA and CDR2 is FQGNSA. This CDR3 spans 14 amino acids. The V and J ends lost 2 bases and 0 bases respectively, with 5 bases between them. Here the CDR3 DNA reads TGTGCCAGCAGCTTATTCTCTAGCAATCAGCCCCAGCATTTT. Translated: CASSLFSSNQPQHF.

This clonotype turned up a few times. The chain carries TRBV11-2 and TRBJ2-4; 7 bases agree with TRBD1. Germline CDR1 is SGHAT and CDR2 is FQNNGV. The CDR3 totals 16 residues. V shed 4 bases and J 3 bases; nucleotides not matched to a gene: 9. The DNA for the CDR3 is TGTGCCAGCAGCTCTCACAGGGGAATGATCAAAAACATTCAGTACTTC. It encodes CASSSHRGMIKNIQYF. The full variable domain, rest sourced from reference TRBV11-2 and TRBJ2-4, is EAGVAQSPRYKIIEKRQSVAFWCNPISGHATLYWYQQILGQGPKLLIQFQNNGVVDDSQLPKDRFSAERLKGVDSTLKIQPAKLEDSAVYLCASSSHRGMIKNIQYFGAGTRLSVL.

Many counts were recorded for this clonotype. The chain couples TRBV25-1 to TRBJ1-3; D not resolved. The V end lost 4 bases, the J end lost 0 bases, and 10 bases lay between the germline ends. Germline CDR1 reads MGHDK; CDR2 reads SYGVNS. The CDR3 extends over 15 amino acids. The DNA for the CDR3 is TGTGCCAGCAGTGTATTAGGACTCTCTGGAAACACCATATATTTT. Its translation is CASSVLGLSGNTIYF. The complete variable domain, with remaining parts taken from reference TRBV25-1 and TRBJ1-3, reads EADIYQTPRYLVIGTGKKITLECSQTMGHDKMYWYQQDPGMELHLIHYSYGVNSTEKGDLSSESTVSRIRTEHFPLTLESARPSHTSQYLCASSVLGLSGNTIYFGEGSWLTVV.

This clonotype was seen repeatedly, ten times or more. The CDR3 DNA sequence: TGCGCCAGCAGCCCACCCGGTTTGGAGCGGGGGTACAATGAGCAGTTCTTC. It translates to CASSPPGLERGYNEQFF. The gene calls are TRBV5-1 and TRBJ2-1; TRBD2 agrees at 8 bases. Germline assignment: CDR1 SGHRS and CDR2 YFSETQ. The CDR3 extends over 17 amino acids. Unmatched junction bases numbered 13, after V lost 4 bases and J lost 4 bases.

This clonotype was recorded a few times. This chain joins TRBV5-6 and TRBJ2-5, with 8 bases identical to TRBD1. This CDR3 has 16 residues. With 0 bases clipped from V and 4 bases from J, the junction kept 8 bases outside the gene matches. Germline CDR1 SGHDT, CDR2 YYEEEE. The CDR3 DNA sequence: TGTGCCAGCAGCTTGGGCCAGGGGGCAGTGCGAGAGACCCAGTACTTC. Protein sequence: CASSLGQGAVRETQYF.